The 17 T cell receptor beta chains in this list originate from one sample, sequenced in a study of T cell clones after liver transplantation. The data were produced by immunoSEQ multiplex PCR, yet TCRdb's version contains in-frame clones alone and is incomplete. The data show roughly 20,000 clones, 70% to 90% seen once. The sequencing used CD8+ T cells from blood, collected roughly 50 months after liver transplant. Every receptor here comes from a human patient who received a liver transplant. Some of these T cells may belong to the graft donor.

The chain links TRBV28 to TRBJ2-3, with 13 nucleotides matching TRBD2. The germline V gene has CDR1 MDHEN and CDR2 SYDVKM. The CDR3 has 17 amino acids. Germline trimming cut 4 bases from V and 0 bases from J; bases unmatched to any gene: 4. The CDR3 region has the DNA TGTGCCAGCAGTTGGGGACTAGCGGGAACTAGCACAGATACGCAGTATTTT. This encodes CASSWGLAGTSTDTQYF.

This chain links TRBV28 with TRBJ1-4; D gene unclear. Trimming stripped 2 bases from V and 0 bases from J, with 10 bases between. The CDR3 totals 16 residues. From germline, CDR1 is MDHEN and CDR2 SYDVKM. CDR3 amino acids: CASSLPAGATNEKLFF. In DNA, the CDR3 is TGTGCCAGCAGTTTACCGGCGGGAGCAACTAATGAAAAACTGTTTTTT. Using reference TRBV28 and TRBJ1-4 for the parts outside the CDR3, the full variable domain is DVKVTQSSRYLVKRTGEKVFLECVQDMDHENMFWYRQDPGLGLRLIYFSYDVKMKEKGDIPEGYSVSREKKERFSLILESASTNQTSMYLCASSLPAGATNEKLFFGSGTQLSVL.

V usage is TRBV9 and J usage is TRBJ2-7; possibly TRBD1 for D (6 bases). CDR3 size: 13 residues. CDR1 is SGDLS, CDR2 YYNGEE, per germline. Trimming left V 4 bases short and J 4 bases short, with 12 bases between. CDR3 DNA sequence: TGTGCCAGCAGCCCGCAGGACAGATACGAGCAGTACTTC. Amino acids: CASSPQDRYEQYF. Filled out from reference TRBV9 and TRBJ2-7, the complete variable domain reads DSGVTQTPKHLITATGQRVTLRCSPRSGDLSVYWYQQSLDQGLQFLIQYYNGEERAKGNILERFSAQQFPDLHSELNLSSLELGDSALYFCASSPQDRYEQYFGPGTRLTVT.

As concerns this clone: This clone may be a read error of a much larger clone one base away. The chain uses TRBV5-6 and TRBJ1-1; perhaps TRBD1 as D (5 bases). Germline CDR1 is SGHDT and CDR2 is YYEEEE. Trimming removed 0 bases from V and 9 bases from J, with 15 bases in between. The CDR3 runs 14 residues. This CDR3 is CASSLGGEGDQAFF. CDR3 nucleotide sequence: TGTGCCAGCAGCTTGGGGGGGGAAGGGGATCAAGCTTTCTTT.

The rearrangement joins TRBV12-2 to TRBJ2-3; the table gives TRBD1 as D, unverified against the DNA. TRBV12-2 is tagged as a pseudogene. This CDR3 comprises 15 residues. As DNA, the CDR3 is TGTGCAAGTCGCTTAGTTGGTGGGGCCGCAGATACGCAGTATTTT. Protein product: CASRLVGGAADTQYF.

Here the CDR3 DNA reads TGCAGCGTTGCCGCAGGGCAGGAGCAGTACTTC. This gives the protein CSVAAGQEQYF. This chain uses TRBV29-1 with TRBJ2-7; maybe TRBD1 (5 bases). V was pared by 4 bases and J by 7 bases, with 11 bases between. Germline V CDR1 and CDR2: SQVTM, ANQGSEA. The CDR3 sequence is 11 residues long.

This clone was seen a few times. CDR3 DNA sequence: TGTGCCAGTAGTGTACAGGGAATGGGGCAGCCCCAGCATTTT. Translated, it gives CASSVQGMGQPQHF. The chain carries TRBV19 and TRBJ1-5; D may be TRBD1 (6 bases). V dropped 5 bases and J dropped 7 bases, with 15 bases sitting between them. Germline lookup yields CDR1 LNHDA and CDR2 SQIVND (reference sequence). There are 14 residues in the CDR3.

J is TRBJ1-2 and V is TRBV2, with D possibly TRBD1 on 5 matching bases. The germline V gene has CDR1 SNHLY and CDR2 FYNNEI. V was pared by 8 bases and J by 7 bases, with 14 bases between. CDR3 length: 12 amino acids. CDR3 loop: CASQGGEGGYTF. The CDR3 DNA reads as TGTGCCAGCCAAGGAGGGGAAGGTGGCTACACCTTC.

This chain links TRBV16 with TRBJ2-3; D gene ambiguous. Germline values: CDR1 KGHSY, CDR2 FQNENV. The length of the CDR3 is 15 residues. The V end lost 4 bases, the J end lost 6 bases, and 17 bases lay between the germline ends. The CDR3: CASSPPPQPSDTQYF. In nucleotides, the CDR3 is TGTGCCAGCAGCCCCCCCCCGCAGCCTTCGGATACGCAGTATTTT. The full variable domain, its missing parts supplied by reference TRBV16 and TRBJ2-3, is GEEVAQTPKHLVRGEGQKAKLYCAPIKGHSYVFWYQQVLKNEFKFLISFQNENVFDETGMPKERFSAKCLPNSPCSLEIQATKLEDSAVYFCASSPPPQPSDTQYFGPGTRLTVL.

The chain carries TRBV4-1 and TRBJ2-1; D is undetermined. The CDR3 extends over 11 amino acids. Per the germline V gene, CDR1 is MGHRA and CDR2 is YSYEKL. V lost 5 bases and J lost 7, with 6 bases in between. DNA for the CDR3: TGCGCCAGCAGCTATTCGAATGAGCAGTTCTTC. Translation: CASSYSNEQFF.

This CDR3 is CSVRDREAEAFF. CDR3 in DNA: TGCAGCGTACGGGACAGGGAGGCTGAAGCTTTCTTT. V is TRBV29-1 and J is TRBJ1-1, with 9 bases aligning to TRBD1. CDR3 length equals 12 residues. Germline lookup yields CDR1 SQVTM and CDR2 ANQGSEA. Trimming at V came to 6 bases and at J to 6 bases, leaving 5 bases not matched to a gene.

This clone was found once. This chain connects TRBV9 to TRBJ2-7; D is ambiguous. CDR3 size: 13 residues. CDR1 is SGDLS and CDR2 is YYNGEE in the germline V gene. Trimming cost V 0 bases and J 0 bases, with 4 bases left between them. In nucleotides, the CDR3 is TGTGCCAGCAGCGTAGAGGTCTCCTACGAGCAGTACTTC. Protein sequence: CASSVEVSYEQYF.

V gene TRBV4-3 combines with J gene TRBJ2-7; TRBD2 is a possible D gene (5 bases). CDR3 length equals 15 residues. Germline-derived CDR1 and CDR2 are LGHNA and YSLEER. Deletions cut 1 base from V and 3 bases from J, with 13 bases between. The CDR3 DNA reads as TGCGCCAGCAGCCAAGTGGGGAGCGAAGGCTACGAGCAGTACTTC. Translated: CASSQVGSEGYEQYF.

V is TRBV6-1 and J is TRBJ2-7; D gene ambiguous. The V end lost 1 base, the J end lost 4 bases, and 11 bases lay between the germline ends. The length of the CDR3 is 14 residues. The germline V gene encodes CDR1 MNHNS and CDR2 SASEGT. CDR3 in DNA: TGTGCCAGCAGTGAAGTTTGGACCGCGTACGAGCAGTACTTC. Translation gives CASSEVWTAYEQYF.

This rearrangement joins TRBV9 to TRBJ2-5; TRBD2 aligns across 15 bases. Unmatched junction bases numbered 11, after V lost 4 bases and J lost 4 bases. CDR1 is SGDLS and CDR2 is YYNGEE in the germline V gene. This CDR3 is built from 18 residues. The CDR3 protein is CASSRPRTSGGARETQYF. The CDR3 DNA follows: TGTGCCAGCAGCCGCCCCCGGACTAGCGGGGGGGCGAGAGAGACCCAGTACTTC.

The chain links TRBV5-6 to TRBJ1-4, with D uncertain. CDR3 length: 15 residues. Germline-derived CDR1 and CDR2 are SGHDT and YYEEEE. V was cut by 1 base and J by 5 bases, with 12 bases left in between. CDR3 in amino acids: CASSLSGSLNEKLFF. In DNA form, the CDR3 reads TGTGCCAGCAGCTTGTCCGGCAGCCTAAATGAAAAACTGTTTTTT.

The V gene is TRBV19, the J gene TRBJ2-7; D uncertain. From germline, CDR1 is LNHDA and CDR2 SQIVND (reference sequence). CDR3 length equals 14 residues. V shed 6 bases and J shed 4 bases, with 16 bases lying between them. The CDR3 bases are TGTGCCAGTAGGTTCTCAGGCGGAGCGTACGAGCAGTACTTC. It specifies CASRFSGGAYEQYF.